This record looks at one TCR beta chain sequence and its context. This sample stems from a study of T cell changes during pregnancy in multiple sclerosis. The protocol was immunoSEQ multiplex PCR, while the TCRdb copy is restricted to in-frame clones and leaves out a portion. Of about 50,000 clones listed, more than 90% are singletons. V dropped 1 base and J dropped 8 bases, with 11 bases sitting between them. In germline, CDR1 is SEHNR, CDR2 FQNEAQ (reference sequence). The CDR3 is 14 amino acids. The chain combines TRBV7-9 with TRBJ1-4; D remains unclear. This TCR was recovered from a female donor with multiple sclerosis, enrolled in a pregnancy study. The sample was CD8+ T cells from peripheral blood mononuclear cells, taken after pregnancy. The CDR3 protein is CASSLVGPGEKLFF. In DNA, the CDR3 is TGTGCCAGCAGCTTAGTAGGCCCGGGGGAAAAACTGTTTTTT.